These T cell receptor beta chains were read from a single sample in a study of CXCR3-negative and CXCR3-positive naive CD8 T cells. TCRdb reprocessed the 5' RACE reads, with one entry per CDR3 protein and no DNA. There are about 110,000 distinct CDR3 sequences in the sample, with more than 0.3% held by the top ten. Sequenced input: naive CXCR3+ CD8+ T cells from blood. The receptors originated from a human donor in good health. Some clones in this sample may be carry-over from other donors' samples. Each CDR3 is given with its conserved first and last residue.

J: TRBJ2-1
V: TRBV28
CDR3: CASGTSGRVVDEQFF

J: TRBJ2-7
V: TRBV7-9
CDR3: CASSPGLASYEQYF

J: TRBJ1-2
V: TRBV7-9
CDR3: CASSLASGELRDGYTF

J: TRBJ2-7
V: TRBV14
CDR3: CASSQGDRVYEQYF

J: TRBJ2-7
V: TRBV12-3/TRBV12-4
CDR3: CASSGGNEQYF

J: TRBJ1-5
V: TRBV30
CDR3: CAWSPGTNQPQHF

J: TRBJ2-7
V: TRBV20-1
CDR3: CSARGIPHDDNFYEQYF

J: TRBJ2-7
V: TRBV20-1
CDR3: CSARVAGGPGEQYF

J: TRBJ2-1
V: TRBV7-6
CDR3: CASSFLSGGAYNEQFF

J: TRBJ2-7
V: TRBV7-2
CDR3: CASSPSGTYEQYF

J: TRBJ2-1
V: TRBV14
CDR3: CASSPTLGGEQFF

J: TRBJ2-7
V: TRBV16
CDR3: CASSHEGSEQYF

J: TRBJ2-7
V: TRBV5-1
CDR3: CASSLGGSSHYEQYF

J: TRBJ2-5
V: TRBV7-2
CDR3: CASSLPGGYQETQYF